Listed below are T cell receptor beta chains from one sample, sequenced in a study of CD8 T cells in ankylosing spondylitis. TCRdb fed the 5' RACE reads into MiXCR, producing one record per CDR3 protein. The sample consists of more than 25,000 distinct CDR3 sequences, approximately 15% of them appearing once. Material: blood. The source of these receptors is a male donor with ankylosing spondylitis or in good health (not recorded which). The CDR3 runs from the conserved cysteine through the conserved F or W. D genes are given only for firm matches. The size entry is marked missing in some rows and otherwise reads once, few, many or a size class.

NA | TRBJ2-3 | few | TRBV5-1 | CASSFEKRRADTQYF | TGCGCCAGCAGCTTCGAGAAGCGAAGAGCAGATACGCAGTATTTT
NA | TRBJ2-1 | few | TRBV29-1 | CSGGGTRVYNEQFF | TGCAGCGGTGGTGGGACACGAGTTTACAATGAGCAGTTCTTC
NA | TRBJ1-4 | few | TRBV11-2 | CASSLGADEKLFF | TGTGCCAGCAGCTTAGGGGCAGATGAAAAACTGTTTTTT
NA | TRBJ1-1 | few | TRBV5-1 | CASGRAMNTEAFF | TGCGCCAGCGGGAGAGCTATGAACACTGAAGCTTTCTTT
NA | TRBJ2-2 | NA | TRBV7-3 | CASSLGLRIGELFF | TGTGCCAGCAGCTTAGGACTAAGGATCGGGGAGCTGTTTTTT
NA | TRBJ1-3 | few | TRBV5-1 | CASSSGNGNTIYF | TGCGCCAGCAGCTCAGGGAACGGAAACACCATATATTTT
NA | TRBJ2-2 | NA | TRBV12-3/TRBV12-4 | CASILGPANTGELFF | TGTGCCAGCATCCTTGGTCCGGCGAACACCGGGGAGCTGTTTTTT
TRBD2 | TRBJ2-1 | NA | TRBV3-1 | CASSQAPSGTEQFF | TGTGCCAGCAGCCAAGCCCCTAGCGGGACTGAGCAGTTCTTC
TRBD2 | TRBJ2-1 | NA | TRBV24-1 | CATSLAGGNEQFF | TGTGCCACCAGTTTAGCCGGGGGGAATGAGCAGTTCTTC
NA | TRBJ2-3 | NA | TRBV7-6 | CASCEEVRDTQYF | TGTGCCAGTTGTGAGGAGGTCCGAGATACGCAGTATTTT
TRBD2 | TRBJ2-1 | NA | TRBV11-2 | CASSPPSGGAQFEQFF | TGTGCCAGCAGCCCCCCTAGCGGGGGGGCTCAGTTTGAGCAGTTCTTC
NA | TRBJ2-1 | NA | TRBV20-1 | CSAARLYNEQFF | TGCAGTGCTGCCCGACTCTACAATGAGCAGTTCTTC
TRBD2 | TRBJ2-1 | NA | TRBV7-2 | CASSMGLAAYNEQFF | TGTGCCAGCAGCATGGGACTAGCCGCCTACAATGAGCAGTTCTTC
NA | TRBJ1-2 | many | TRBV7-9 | CASSGSGGYTF | TGTGCCAGCAGCGGTTCGGGCGGCTACACCTTC
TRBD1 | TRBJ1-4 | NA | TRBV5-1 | CASSSGQGIEKLFF | TGCGCCAGCAGCTCAGGACAGGGAATTGAAAAACTGTTTTTT
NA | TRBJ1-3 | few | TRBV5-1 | CASSDPMNTIYF | TGCGCCAGCAGCGACCCAATGAACACCATATATTTT
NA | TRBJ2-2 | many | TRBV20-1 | CSARVGGRDTGELFF | TGCAGTGCTAGAGTTGGGGGGCGGGACACCGGGGAGCTGTTTTTT
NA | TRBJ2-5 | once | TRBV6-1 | CASSVTRETQYF | TGTGCCAGCAGTGTTACACGGGAGACCCAGTACTTC
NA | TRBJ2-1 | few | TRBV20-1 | CSARIPGSEQFF | TGCAGTGCTAGAATCCCAGGGTCTGAGCAGTTCTTC
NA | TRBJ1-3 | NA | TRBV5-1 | CASSLEPGNTIYF | TGCGCCAGCAGCTTGGAGCCGGGAAACACCATATATTTT
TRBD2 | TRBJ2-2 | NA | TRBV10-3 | CAIASGSSGELFF | TGTGCCATCGCGAGCGGGAGTAGCGGGGAGCTGTTTTTT
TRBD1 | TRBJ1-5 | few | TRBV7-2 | CASSLRTGENQPQHF | TGTGCCAGCAGCTTAAGGACAGGGGAAAATCAGCCCCAGCATTTT
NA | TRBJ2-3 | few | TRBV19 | CASRHSAGDTQYF | TGTGCCAGTAGACACAGTGCCGGGGATACGCAGTATTTT
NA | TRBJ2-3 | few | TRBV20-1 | CSAIPEGSSDTQYF | TGCAGTGCCATTCCTGAAGGGAGCTCCGATACGCAGTATTTT
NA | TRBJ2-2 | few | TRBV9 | CASSVIAMNTGELFF | TGTGCCAGCAGCGTCATAGCCATGAACACCGGGGAGCTGTTTTTT
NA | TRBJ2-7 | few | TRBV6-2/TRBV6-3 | CASSYAESYEQYF | TGTGCCAGCAGTTACGCGGAATCCTACGAGCAGTACTTC
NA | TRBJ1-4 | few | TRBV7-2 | CASSWTSSGEKLFF | TGTGCCAGCAGCTGGACAAGTTCGGGTGAAAAACTGTTTTTT
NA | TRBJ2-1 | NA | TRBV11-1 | CASSLGGHEQFF | TGTGCCAGCAGCCTCGGGGGACATGAGCAGTTCTTC
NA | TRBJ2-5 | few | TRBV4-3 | CASSQGAGEETQYF | TGCGCCAGCAGCCAAGGCGCCGGGGAGGAGACCCAGTACTTC
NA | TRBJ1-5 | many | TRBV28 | CASSLFLSNQPQHF | TGTGCCAGCAGTTTATTTCTTAGCAATCAGCCCCAGCATTTT
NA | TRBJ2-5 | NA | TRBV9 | CASSSDGREETQYF | TGTGCCAGCAGCTCGGATGGGCGGGAAGAGACCCAGTACTTC
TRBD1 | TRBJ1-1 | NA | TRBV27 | CASSIIPGTGNEAFF | TGTGCCAGCAGTATAATTCCCGGGACAGGGAATGAAGCTTTCTTT
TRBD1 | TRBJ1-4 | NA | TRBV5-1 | CASAGGLREKLFF | TGCGCCAGTGCAGGGGGCCTAAGGGAAAAACTGTTTTTT
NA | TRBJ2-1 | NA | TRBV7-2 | CASSSASTSTEQFF | TGTGCCAGCAGCTCAGCCTCGACCAGCACTGAGCAGTTCTTC
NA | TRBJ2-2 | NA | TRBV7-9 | CASSPQTVTGELFF | TGTGCCAGCAGCCCACAAACCGTCACCGGGGAGCTGTTTTTT
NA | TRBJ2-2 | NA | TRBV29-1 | CSAGGNTGELFF | TGCAGCGCCGGAGGAAACACCGGGGAGCTGTTTTTT
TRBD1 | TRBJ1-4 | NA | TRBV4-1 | CASSLGQGGGEKLFF | TGCGCCAGCAGCCTAGGACAGGGCGGGGGTGAAAAACTGTTTTTT
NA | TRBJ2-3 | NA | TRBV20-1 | CSLRNSGTDTQYF | TGCAGTTTAAGGAATTCGGGCACAGATACGCAGTATTTT
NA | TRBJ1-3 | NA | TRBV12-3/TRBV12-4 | CASSGGTSFSGNTIYF | TGTGCCAGCAGTGGTGGGACATCCTTCTCTGGAAACACCATATATTTT
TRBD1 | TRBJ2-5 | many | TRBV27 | CASSPGDSQETQYF | TGTGCCAGCAGTCCAGGGGACAGCCAAGAGACCCAGTACTTC
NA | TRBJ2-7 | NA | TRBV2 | CASSEDPARVEQYF | TGTGCCAGCAGTGAAGACCCCGCTAGGGTCGAGCAGTACTTC
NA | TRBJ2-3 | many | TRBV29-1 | CSVRTDTDTQYF | TGCAGCGTCCGGACGGACACAGATACGCAGTATTTT
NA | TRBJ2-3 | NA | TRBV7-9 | CASSLSLPTDTQYF | TGTGCCAGCAGCTTAAGTCTACCCACAGATACGCAGTATTTT
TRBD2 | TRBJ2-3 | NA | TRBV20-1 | CSARASGGLDTQYF | TGCAGTGCTAGGGCTAGCGGGGGATTAGATACGCAGTATTTT
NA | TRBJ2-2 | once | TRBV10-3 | CAISDSLNTGELFF | TGTGCCATCAGCGACAGCCTAAACACCGGGGAGCTGTTTTTT
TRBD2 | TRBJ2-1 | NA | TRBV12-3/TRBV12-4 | CASRLKRGLYNEQFF | TGTGCCAGCAGGTTAAAGCGGGGGCTCTACAATGAGCAGTTCTTC
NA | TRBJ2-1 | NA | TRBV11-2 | CASSLEPGSYNEQFF | TGTGCCAGCAGCTTAGAACCGGGAAGCTACAATGAGCAGTTCTTC
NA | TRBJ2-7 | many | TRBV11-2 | CASSLAAPYEQYF | TGTGCCAGCAGCTTAGCGGCACCCTACGAGCAGTACTTC
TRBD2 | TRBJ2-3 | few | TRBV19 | CASGLAIVADTQYF | TGTGCCAGCGGACTAGCGATTGTCGCAGATACGCAGTATTTT
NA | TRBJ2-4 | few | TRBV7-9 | CASTQGDGRNIQYF | TGTGCCAGCACCCAAGGGGACGGAAGAAACATTCAGTACTTC
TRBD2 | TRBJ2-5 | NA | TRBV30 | CAWSVVGEGETQYF | TGTGCCTGGAGTGTAGTGGGGGAGGGAGAGACCCAGTACTTC